The sequence of this T cell receptor (beta chain) was determined in a study of blood T cell repertoires in COVID-19. Across the study: The cDNA or gDNA used as material had been derived from T cells, B-cell-depleted T cells, or PBMCs.

Profiled with immunoSEQ multiplex PCR; TCRdb holds only in-frame clones, not every one. Of some 88,000 clones listed, more than 75% were seen once; the top ten hold about 14%. Germline V gives CDR1 LNHDA, CDR2 SQIVND (reference sequence). The CDR3 has 15 amino acids. V was pared by 5 bases and J by 5 bases, with 18 bases between. The chain joins TRBV19 to TRBJ1-1, with no clear D. This receptor was obtained from a woman in her seventies with acute or convalescent COVID-19. Sequenced material: peripheral blood. The CDR3 loop reads CASSDVLAGRTEAFF. CDR3 nucleotides: TGTGCCAGTAGTGACGTCTTGGCAGGCCGGACTGAAGCTTTCTTT.